This TCR beta chain was documented in a study of T cell responses to AZD1222 COVID-19 vaccine. Turning to the study itself: Second doses at about 4 or about 12 weeks were pooled.

Study conclusions and caveats: Receipt of two AZD1222 doses was followed by a rise in Spike-specific TCR breadth and depth. Donors in the cohort were predominantly white British and more often female, and clonal diversity was possibly underestimated. No day 14 peak samples; only post-peak repertoires were characterized.

Only in-frame clones appear in the TCRdb table, and some are missing; sequencing was by immunoSEQ multiplex PCR. The sample shows roughly 100,000 clones, around 87% of them seen only once. As for this clone: Its antigen remains unknown.

CDR1 is MNHEY and CDR2 is SVGAGI in the germline V gene. The length of the CDR3 is 12 residues. With 5 bases removed from V and 5 bases from J, the gap between germline ends came to 7 bases. The chain carries TRBV6-5 and TRBJ1-5, with TRBD1 as a possible D gene (6 bases). The material was peripheral blood, obtained on day 0 of AZD1222 vaccination. This clonotype was obtained from an adult in good health. CDR3 sequence (DNA): TGTGCCAGCAGTCACAGGGATCAGCCCCAGCATTTT. Encoded protein: CASSHRDQPQHF.